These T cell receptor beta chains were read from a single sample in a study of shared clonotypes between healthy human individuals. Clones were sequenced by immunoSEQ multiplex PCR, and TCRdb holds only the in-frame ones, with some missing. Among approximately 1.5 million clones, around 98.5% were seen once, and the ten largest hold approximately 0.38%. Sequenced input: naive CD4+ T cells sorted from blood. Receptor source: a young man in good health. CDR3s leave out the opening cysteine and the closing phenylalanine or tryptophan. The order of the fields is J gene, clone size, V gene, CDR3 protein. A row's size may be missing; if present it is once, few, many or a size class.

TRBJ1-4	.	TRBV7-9	ASSLVGGGNEKLF
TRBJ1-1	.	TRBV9	ASSVSSVKNTEAF
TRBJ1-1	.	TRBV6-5	ASSSDSLMNTEAF
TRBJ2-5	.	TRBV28	ASSRGARGGETQY
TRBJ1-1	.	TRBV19	ASSIAENTEAF
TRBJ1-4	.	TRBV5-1	ASSLGPSSGEKLF
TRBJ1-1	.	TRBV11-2	ASSLGWITGEAEAF
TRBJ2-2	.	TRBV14	ASSQAIIGELF
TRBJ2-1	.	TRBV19	ASSRTPGLGTGYEQF
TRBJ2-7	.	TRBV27	ASSLLGLQGATYEQY
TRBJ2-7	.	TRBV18	ASSPEQGAYEQY
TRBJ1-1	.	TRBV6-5	ASSDRTWTEAF
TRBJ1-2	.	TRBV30	AQEEGDYT
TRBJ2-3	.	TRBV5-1	ASSPPAGTDTQY
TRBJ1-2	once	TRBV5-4	ASSLTGARIFYGYT
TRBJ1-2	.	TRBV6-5	ASSPQGDYGYT
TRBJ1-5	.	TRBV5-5	ASSFIEGNQPQH
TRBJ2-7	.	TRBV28	ASSLGLAGNLAEQY
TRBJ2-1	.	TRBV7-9	ASSWDPNEQF
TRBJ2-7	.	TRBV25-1	ASSKHSASYEQY
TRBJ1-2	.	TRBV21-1	AGDSNYGYT
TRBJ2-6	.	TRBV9	ASSVESQGSGANVLT
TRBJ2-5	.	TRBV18	ASSPLLGRSGETQY
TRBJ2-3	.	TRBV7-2	ASSSGQGRPTDTQY
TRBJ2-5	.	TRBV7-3	ASSLKGGWTQY
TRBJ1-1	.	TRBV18	ASSPRLQEEGF
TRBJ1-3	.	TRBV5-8	ASSKITIL
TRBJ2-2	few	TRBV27	ASSPTTLLGVAGELF
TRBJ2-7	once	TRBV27	ASSSTTRTSGRAYEQY
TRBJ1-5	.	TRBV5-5	ASSLAPGRDLSNQPQH
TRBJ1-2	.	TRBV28	ASSLDGLYGYT
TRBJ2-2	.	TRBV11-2	ASSPYSGRANTGELF
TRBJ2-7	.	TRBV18	ASSPTSGNLLHEQY
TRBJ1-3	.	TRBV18	ASSPRQLLSGNTIY
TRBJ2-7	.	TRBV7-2	ASSSRLAGVIYEQY
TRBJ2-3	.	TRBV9	ASSETTPTGTGEGSTDTQY
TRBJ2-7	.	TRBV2	ASSGTPPSLY
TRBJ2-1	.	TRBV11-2	ASNNYNEQF
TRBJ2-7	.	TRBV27	ASSPRGVYEQY
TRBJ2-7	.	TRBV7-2	ASSWTSYEQY
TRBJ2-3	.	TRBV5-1	ASSLIPPDTQY
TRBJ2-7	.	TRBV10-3	AISGTGGYEQY
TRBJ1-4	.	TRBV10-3	AISDASLNEKLF
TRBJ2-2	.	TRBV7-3	ASSPTENTGELF
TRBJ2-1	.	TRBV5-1	ASSLRTSGRSVHNEQF
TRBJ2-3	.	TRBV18	ASSPRADTQY
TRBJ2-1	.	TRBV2	ASSEGLAAYNEQF
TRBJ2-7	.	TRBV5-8	ASSLLTGSHEQY
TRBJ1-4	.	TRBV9	ASSPRQGPGLEKLF
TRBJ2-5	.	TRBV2	ASSPTATVGTQY
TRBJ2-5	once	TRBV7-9	ASSWETQY
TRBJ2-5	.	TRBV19	ASSLGETQY
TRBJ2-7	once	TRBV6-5	ASRRDFLSYEQY
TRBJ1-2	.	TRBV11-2	ASSLEDRGYGYT
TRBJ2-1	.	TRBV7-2	ASSLWPSGSNEQF
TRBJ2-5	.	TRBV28	ATHGTSRAGETQY
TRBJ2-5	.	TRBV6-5	ASSSQLSETQY
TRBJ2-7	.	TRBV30	AWSPWGQGSYEQY
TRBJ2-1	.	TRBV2	ASSPGQGRSQSSYNEQF